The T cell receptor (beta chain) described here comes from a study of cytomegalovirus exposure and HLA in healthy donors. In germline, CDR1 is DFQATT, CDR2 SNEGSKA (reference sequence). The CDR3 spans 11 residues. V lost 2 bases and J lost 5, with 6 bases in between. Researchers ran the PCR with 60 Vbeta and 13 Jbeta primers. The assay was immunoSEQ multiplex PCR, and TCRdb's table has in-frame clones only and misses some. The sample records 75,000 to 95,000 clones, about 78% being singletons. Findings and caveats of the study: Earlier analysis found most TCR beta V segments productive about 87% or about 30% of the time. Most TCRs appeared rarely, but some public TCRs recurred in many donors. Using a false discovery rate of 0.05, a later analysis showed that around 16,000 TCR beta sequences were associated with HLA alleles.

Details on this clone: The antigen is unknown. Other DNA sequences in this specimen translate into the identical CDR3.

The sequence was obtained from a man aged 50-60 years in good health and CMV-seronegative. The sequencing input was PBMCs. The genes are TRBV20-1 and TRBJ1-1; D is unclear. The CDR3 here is CSARHSTEAFF. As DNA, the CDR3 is TGCAGTGCTAGACATAGTACTGAAGCTTTCTTT.